This record looks at one TCR beta chain sequence and its context. Repertoires were generated with immunoSEQ multiplex PCR, while TCRdb's copy carries only in-frame clones and drops some. The repertoire holds about 16,000 clones, about 83% seen once, with around 12% in the top ten. These data originate in a study of technical replicates of blood from a handful of donors. This CDR3 is built from 14 residues. Germline lookup yields CDR1 PRHDT and CDR2 FYEKMQ (reference sequence). V was cut by 3 bases and J by 7 bases, with 13 bases left in between. Sequencing was performed on PBMCs. This clonotype was obtained from a human donor in good health. V and J are TRBV13 and TRBJ2-1, with D possibly being TRBD2 (6 bases). DNA for the CDR3: TGTGCCAGCAGCTTTGGCGGGGAGTGGAATGAGCAGTTCTTC. Its translation: CASSFGGEWNEQFF.